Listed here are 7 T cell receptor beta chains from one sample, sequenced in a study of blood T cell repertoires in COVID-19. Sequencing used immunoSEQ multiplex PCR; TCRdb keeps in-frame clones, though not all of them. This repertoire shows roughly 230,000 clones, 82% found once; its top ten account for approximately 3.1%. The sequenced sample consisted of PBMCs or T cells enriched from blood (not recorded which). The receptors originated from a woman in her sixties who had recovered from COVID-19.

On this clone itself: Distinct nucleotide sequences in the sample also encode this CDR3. CDR3 sequence: CASSPGGGYGYTF. CDR3 sequence (DNA): TGTGCCAGCAGCCCTGGGGGGGGGTATGGCTACACCTTC. The rearrangement joins TRBV12-3 or TRBV12-4 to TRBJ1-2; a possible D gene is TRBD1 (5 bases). The CDR3 length is 13 residues. Trimming left V 6 bases short and J 5 bases short, with 13 bases between.

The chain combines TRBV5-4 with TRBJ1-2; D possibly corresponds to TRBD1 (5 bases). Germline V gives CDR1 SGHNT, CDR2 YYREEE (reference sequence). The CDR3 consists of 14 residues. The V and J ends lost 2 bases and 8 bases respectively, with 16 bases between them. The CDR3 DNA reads TGTGCCAGCAGCTTACCTTTGAGGGGAGGAGGCTACACCTTC. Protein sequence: CASSLPLRGGGYTF.

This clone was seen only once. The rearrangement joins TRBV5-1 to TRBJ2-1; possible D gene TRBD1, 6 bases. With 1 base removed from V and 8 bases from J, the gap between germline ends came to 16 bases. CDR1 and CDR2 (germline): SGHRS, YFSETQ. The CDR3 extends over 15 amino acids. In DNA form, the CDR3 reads TGCGCCAGCAGCTTGTTTCAGGGTGGGGGCGATGAGCAGTTCTTC. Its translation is CASSLFQGGGDEQFF.

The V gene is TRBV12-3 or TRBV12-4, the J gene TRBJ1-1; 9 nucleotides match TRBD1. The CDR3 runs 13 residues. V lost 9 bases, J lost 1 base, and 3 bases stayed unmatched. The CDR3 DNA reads TGTGCCAGTAACAGGGGGCGGAACACTGAAGCTTTCTTT. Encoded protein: CASNRGRNTEAFF.

CDR3 bases: TGCGCCAGCAGCTTAAGAGCCGGGACAGGGGCCTACGAGCAGTACTTC. It translates to CASSLRAGTGAYEQYF. This rearrangement joins TRBV5-1 to TRBJ2-7; 10 bases are a match to TRBD1. CDR3 length: 16 amino acids. The ends lost 2 bases at V and 2 bases at J; junction bases unmatched: 7. The germline gives CDR1 SGHRS, CDR2 YFSETQ. Variable domain in full (rest from reference TRBV5-1 and TRBJ2-7): KAGVTQTPRYLIKTRGQQVTLSCSPISGHRSVSWYQQTPGQGLQFLFEYFSETQRNKGNFPGRFSGRQFSNSRSEMNVSTLELGDSALYLCASSLRAGTGAYEQYFGPGTRLTVT.

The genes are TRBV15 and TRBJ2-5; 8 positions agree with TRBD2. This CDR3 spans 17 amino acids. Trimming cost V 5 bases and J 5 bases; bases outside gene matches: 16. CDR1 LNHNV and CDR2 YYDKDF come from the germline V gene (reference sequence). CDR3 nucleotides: TGTGCCACCAGCGTTCGTAAGGTAGCGGGGTCCCAGGAGACCCAGTACTTC. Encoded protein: CATSVRKVAGSQETQYF.

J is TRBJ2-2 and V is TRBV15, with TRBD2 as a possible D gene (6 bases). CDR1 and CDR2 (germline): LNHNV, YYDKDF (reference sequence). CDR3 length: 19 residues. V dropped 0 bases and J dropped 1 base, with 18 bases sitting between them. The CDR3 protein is CATSRDQQARGMNTGELFF. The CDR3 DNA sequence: TGTGCCACCAGCAGAGACCAGCAAGCCCGCGGGATGAACACCGGGGAGCTGTTTTTT.